The 20 T cell receptor beta chains listed next were all sequenced from one sample in a study of blood T cells in healthy people across ages. Next came a second PCR, run for roughly 6 to 11 cycles, which used a sample-barcoded 5' primer along with a J-beta primer mix. TCRdb redid the calling of the 5' RACE reads with MiXCR, one entry per CDR3 protein. The sample shows roughly 800,000 distinct CDR3 sequences, about three fifths of them seen only once. Sequenced input: blood. These receptors all come from a man younger than 40 in good health.

This chain uses TRBV30 with TRBJ2-1; possible D gene TRBD2, 5 bases. There are 14 residues in the CDR3. CDR1 is GTSNPN and CDR2 is SVGIG in the germline V gene (reference sequence). Trimming cost V 7 bases and J 1 base, with 14 bases left between them. CDR3 coding DNA: TGTGCCTCCCTTGAGGGCGGATCCTACAATGAGCAGTTCTTC. Protein: CASLEGGSYNEQFF.

This chain joins TRBV4-1 and TRBJ2-7, with 16 bases identical to TRBD2. The germline V gene encodes CDR1 MGHRA and CDR2 YSYEKL. The CDR3 spans 20 residues. Germline trimming cut 0 bases from V and 7 bases from J; bases unmatched to any gene: 15. CDR3 nucleotides: TGCGCCAGCAGCCAAGATCGGGGACTAGCGGGGGGGCCCCTAAGCAATGAGCAGTACTTC. This gives the protein CASSQDRGLAGGPLSNEQYF.

The chain couples TRBV7-6 to TRBJ2-5; 10 bases are shared with TRBD2. The CDR3 totals 15 residues. Germline loops: CDR1 SGHVS, CDR2 FNYEAQ. V shed 5 bases and J 11 bases; nucleotides not matched to a gene: 14. The CDR3 protein is CASSVPSGGWGEQYF. CDR3 nucleotide sequence: TGTGCCAGCAGCGTACCTAGCGGGGGCTGGGGAGAGCAGTACTTC.

The chain is built from TRBV12-3 or TRBV12-4 and TRBJ2-7, with 10 bases matching TRBD1. The ends lost 6 bases at V and 4 bases at J; junction bases unmatched: 9. The CDR3 covers 15 residues. For the CDR3, the DNA is TGTGCCAGCAGCAACACCGGGACAGGGGCATACGAGCAGTACTTC. Residues: CASSNTGTGAYEQYF.

V and J are TRBV3-1 and TRBJ1-1; perhaps TRBD1 as D (6 bases). Germline V CDR1 and CDR2: LGHDT, YNNKEL (reference sequence). The CDR3 runs to 12 residues. Deletions cut 0 bases from V and 10 bases from J, with 9 bases between. The CDR3 sequence is CASSQDSRGAFF. The CDR3, as DNA: TGTGCCAGCAGCCAAGATAGCAGGGGAGCTTTCTTT.

The chain couples TRBV4-2 to TRBJ2-1; 9 positions agree with TRBD2. Germline loops: CDR1 LGHNA, CDR2 YNFKEQ. J lost 0 bases, V lost 5 bases, and 20 bases had no gene match. The CDR3 spans 21 residues. CDR3 nucleotide sequence: TGTGCCAGCAGCGTCGCGAGCGGGAGGTTCGATGAACCTGCCTCCTACAATGAGCAGTTCTTC. Amino acid sequence: CASSVASGRFDEPASYNEQFF.

The chain recombines TRBV27 with TRBJ2-5; 7 nucleotides match TRBD2. The J call may be incorrect, as the DNA end agrees better with TRBJ2-7. CDR1 MNHEY and CDR2 SMNVEV come from the germline V gene (reference sequence). The CDR3 has 14 residues. CDR3 sequence (DNA): TGTGCCAGCAGTTTATACGGGAGGTCACGCGAGCAGTACTTC. Residues: CASSLYGRSREQYF.

This clonotype occurred a few times. The chain links TRBV2 to TRBJ2-7; 9 bases are a match to TRBD1. CDR3 size: 13 residues. Trimming cost V 8 bases and J 4 bases; bases outside gene matches: 6. Germline V gives CDR1 SNHLY, CDR2 FYNNEI. The CDR3 region is CASGRDRAYEQYF. The CDR3 DNA reads as TGTGCCAGCGGTCGGGACAGGGCGTACGAGCAGTACTTC.

CDR3 sequence (DNA): TGTGCCAGCAGCTTAAAGGTAGCGGGGGAAACAACAGCGGCAGATACGCAGTATTTT. The encoded protein is CASSLKVAGETTAADTQYF. This rearrangement joins TRBV7-3 to TRBJ2-3; 9 positions agree with TRBD2. Trimming cost V 1 base and J 4 bases; bases outside gene matches: 15. The CDR3 is 19 amino acids. Germline-derived CDR1 and CDR2 are SGHTA and FQGTGA.

Ten or more counts support this clonotype. The V call is TRBV7-9, the J call TRBJ1-2; the D is unclear. V lost 3 bases and J 1 base, leaving 12 bases between the germline ends. Germline values: CDR1 SEHNR, CDR2 FQNEAQ (reference sequence). The CDR3 sequence is 15 residues long. The CDR3 sequence: CASSLGVAGNYGYTF. CDR3 nucleotides: TGTGCCAGCAGCTTGGGCGTGGCGGGTAACTATGGCTACACCTTC.

The genes are TRBV7-2 and TRBJ2-5; TRBD2 matches 7 bases. Germline V lookup: CDR1 SGHTA, CDR2 FQGNSA. The CDR3 contains 19 residues. The junction had 14 bases not matched to a gene; V was cut back by 0 bases and J by 1 base. The CDR3 coding sequence is TGTGCCAGCAGCTTAGCGCCACCTGGGGCGGGGGATCCCCAAGAGACCCAGTACTTC. This sequence encodes CASSLAPPGAGDPQETQYF.

The chain couples TRBV6-1 to TRBJ2-5; 8 bases match TRBD1. Unmatched junction bases numbered 12, after V lost 7 bases and J lost 5 bases. This CDR3 has 15 residues. Germline CDR1 and CDR2: MNHNS and SASEGT. CDR3 amino acids: CASTLDRGGRETQYF. CDR3 bases: TGTGCCAGCACTCTAGACAGGGGAGGTCGGGAGACCCAGTACTTC.

The CDR3 protein is CASSQDRAGNIQYF. In DNA form, the CDR3 reads TGTGCCAGCAGCCAGGACAGGGCGGGAAACATTCAGTACTTC. V and J are TRBV11-2 and TRBJ2-4; 8 nucleotides match TRBD1. CDR3 length equals 14 residues. V shed 5 bases, J shed 6 bases, and the junction held 6 bases outside the gene matches. The germline V gene has CDR1 SGHAT and CDR2 FQNNGV.

This clonotype was observed once. The genes are TRBV7-2 and TRBJ2-5; 7 nucleotides match TRBD1. J lost 13 bases, V lost 6 bases, and 14 bases had no gene match. Germline V lookup: CDR1 SGHTA, CDR2 FQGNSA. The CDR3 sequence is 13 residues long. This CDR3 reads CASRVSPGTDLYF. The CDR3 DNA sequence: TGTGCCAGCAGGGTTTCCCCCGGGACAGATCTGTACTTC. The whole variable domain, remainder taken from reference TRBV7-2 and TRBJ2-5, is GAGVSQSPSNKVTEKGKDVELRCDPISGHTALYWYRQSLGQGLEFLIYFQGNSAPDKSGLPSDRFSAERTGGSVSTLTIQRTQQEDSAVYLCASRVSPGTDLYFGPGTRLLVL.

The chain joins TRBV20-1 to TRBJ1-4, with TRBD1 matching over 9 bases. This CDR3 spans 13 amino acids. V was clipped by 7 bases and J by 3 bases; unmatched bases: 3. Germline V gene sequence: CDR1 DFQATT, CDR2 SNEGSKA (reference sequence). CDR3 sequence: CSVRTGANEKLFF. The CDR3 coding sequence is TGCAGTGTCCGGACAGGGGCTAATGAAAAACTGTTTTTT.

The chain links TRBV24-1 to TRBJ2-1; no clear D. Germline V gene data show CDR1 as KGHDR and CDR2 as SFDVKD. Trimming stripped 6 bases from V and 5 bases from J, with 10 bases between. The CDR3 runs to 13 residues. The CDR3 here is CATSSVNNNEQFF. CDR3 nucleotide sequence: TGTGCCACCAGTAGTGTCAACAACAATGAGCAGTTCTTC.

V usage is TRBV5-1 and J usage is TRBJ1-2; D unresolved. This CDR3 region has 13 residues. Trimming took 1 base from V and 5 from J, leaving 9 bases between them. Germline-derived CDR1 and CDR2 are SGHRS and YFSETQ. CDR3 loop: CASSLNGAYGYTF. DNA of the CDR3: TGCGCCAGCAGCTTGAACGGAGCGTATGGCTACACCTTC.

The chain has TRBV7-2 and TRBJ2-7; no clear D. V was shortened by 1 base and J by 9 bases, with 19 bases between the two germline ends. Looked up from germline, CDR1 is SGHTA and CDR2 is FQGNSA. The CDR3 is made up of 15 amino acids. The CDR3 protein is CASSLVLGPSPGQYF. The CDR3 DNA is TGTGCCAGCAGCTTAGTGCTTGGACCATCCCCCGGGCAGTACTTC.

This clonotype was picked up a small number of times. The J gene is TRBJ2-5, the V gene TRBV13; 8 bases fit TRBD2. There are 15 residues in the CDR3. Germline loops: CDR1 PRHDT, CDR2 FYEKMQ (reference sequence). Germline trimming cut 6 bases from V and 11 bases from J; bases unmatched to any gene: 17. The CDR3 nucleotides are TGTGCCAGCAGAGATCAGCGGGGGCCAAACAATGAGCAGTACTTC. It yields the protein CASRDQRGPNNEQYF.

The gene calls are TRBV7-2 and TRBJ2-5; 11 bases agree with TRBD2. The V gene end was trimmed by 2 bases and the J gene end by 5 bases; junction bases not matched to a gene: 7. This CDR3 contains 16 residues. Looked up from germline, CDR1 is SGHTA and CDR2 is FQGNSA. CDR3 nucleotide sequence: TGTGCCAGCAGCTTATTAGCGGGGGGGCTAGATGAGACCCAGTACTTC. Translation gives CASSLLAGGLDETQYF.